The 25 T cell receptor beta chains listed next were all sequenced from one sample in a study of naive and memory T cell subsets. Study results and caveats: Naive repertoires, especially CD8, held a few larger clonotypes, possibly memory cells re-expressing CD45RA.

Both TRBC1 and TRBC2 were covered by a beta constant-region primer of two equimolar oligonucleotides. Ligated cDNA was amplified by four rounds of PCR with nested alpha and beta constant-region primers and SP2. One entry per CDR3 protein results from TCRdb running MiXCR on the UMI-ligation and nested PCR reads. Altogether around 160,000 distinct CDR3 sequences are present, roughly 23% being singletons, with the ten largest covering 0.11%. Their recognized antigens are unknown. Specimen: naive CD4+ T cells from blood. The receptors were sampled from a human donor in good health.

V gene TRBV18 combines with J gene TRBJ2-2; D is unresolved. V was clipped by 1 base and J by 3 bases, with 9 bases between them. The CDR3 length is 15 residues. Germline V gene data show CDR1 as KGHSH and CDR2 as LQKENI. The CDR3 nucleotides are TGTGCCAGCTCACCACGTGCTGCTCACACCGGGGAGCTGTTTTTT. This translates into CASSPRAAHTGELFF. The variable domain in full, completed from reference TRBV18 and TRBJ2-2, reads NAGVMQNPRHLVRRRGQEARLRCSPMKGHSHVYWYRQLPEEGLKFMVYLQKENIIDESGMPKERFSAEFPKEGPSILRIQQVVRGDSAAYFCASSPRAAHTGELFFGEGSRLTVL.

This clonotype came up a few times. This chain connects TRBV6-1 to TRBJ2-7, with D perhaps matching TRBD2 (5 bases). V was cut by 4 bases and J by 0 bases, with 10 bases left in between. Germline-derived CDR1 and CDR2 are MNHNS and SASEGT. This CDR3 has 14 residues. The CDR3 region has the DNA TGTGCCAGCAGTGCGTGGGAGCTCTCCTACGAGCAGTACTTC. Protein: CASSAWELSYEQYF.

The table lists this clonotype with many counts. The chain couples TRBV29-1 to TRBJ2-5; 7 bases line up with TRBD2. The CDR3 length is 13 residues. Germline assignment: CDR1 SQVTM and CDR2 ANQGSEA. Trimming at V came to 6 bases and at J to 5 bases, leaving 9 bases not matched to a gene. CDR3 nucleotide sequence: TGCAGCGTCTCCGCGGGAGTTGGGGAGACCCAGTACTTC. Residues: CSVSAGVGETQYF.

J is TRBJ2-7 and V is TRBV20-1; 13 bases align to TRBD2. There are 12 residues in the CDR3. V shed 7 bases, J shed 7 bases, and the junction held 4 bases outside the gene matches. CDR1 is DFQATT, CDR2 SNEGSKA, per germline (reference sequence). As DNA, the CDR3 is TGCAGTGGGACTAGCGGGAGTTTTGAGCAGTACTTC. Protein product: CSGTSGSFEQYF.

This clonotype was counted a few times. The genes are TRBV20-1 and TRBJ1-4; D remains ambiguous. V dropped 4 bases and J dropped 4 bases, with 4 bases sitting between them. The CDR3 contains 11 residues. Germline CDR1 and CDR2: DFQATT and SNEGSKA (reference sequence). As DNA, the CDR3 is TGCAGTGCTACCGGTAATGAAAAACTGTTTTTT. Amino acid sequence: CSATGNEKLFF.

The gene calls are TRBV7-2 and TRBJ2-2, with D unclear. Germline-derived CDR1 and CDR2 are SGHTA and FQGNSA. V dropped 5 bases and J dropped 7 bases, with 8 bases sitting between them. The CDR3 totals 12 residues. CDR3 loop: CASSQLGGELFF. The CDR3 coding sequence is TGTGCCAGCAGCCAACTCGGCGGGGAGCTGTTTTTT.

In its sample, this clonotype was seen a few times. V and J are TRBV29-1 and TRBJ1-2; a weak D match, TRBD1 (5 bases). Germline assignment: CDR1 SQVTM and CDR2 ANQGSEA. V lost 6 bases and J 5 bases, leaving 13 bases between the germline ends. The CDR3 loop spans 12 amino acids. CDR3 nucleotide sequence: TGCAGCGTAGGACAAGGACGGTATGGCTACACCTTC. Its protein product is CSVGQGRYGYTF.

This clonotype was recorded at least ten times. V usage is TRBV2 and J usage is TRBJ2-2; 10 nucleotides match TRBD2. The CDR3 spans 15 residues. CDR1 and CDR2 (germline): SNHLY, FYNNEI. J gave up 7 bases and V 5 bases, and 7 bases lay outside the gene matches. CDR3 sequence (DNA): TGTGCCAGCAGTCCCCTAGCGGGAGTAGGCGGGGAGCTGTTTTTT. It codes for CASSPLAGVGGELFF. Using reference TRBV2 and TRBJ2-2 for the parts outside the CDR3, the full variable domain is EPEVTQTPSHQVTQMGQEVILRCVPISNHLYFYWYRQILGQKVEFLVSFYNNEISEKSEIFDDQFSVERPDGSNFTLKIRSTKLEDSAMYFCASSPLAGVGGELFFGEGSRLTVL.

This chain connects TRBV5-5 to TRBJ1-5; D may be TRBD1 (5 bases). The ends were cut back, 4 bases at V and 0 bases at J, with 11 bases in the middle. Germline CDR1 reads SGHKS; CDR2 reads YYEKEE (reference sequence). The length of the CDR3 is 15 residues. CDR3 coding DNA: TGTGCCAGCAGCCGGGGGGAAATTAGCAATCAGCCCCAGCATTTT. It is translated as CASSRGEISNQPQHF.

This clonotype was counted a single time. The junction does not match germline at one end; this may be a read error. The CDR3 reads CSVVGARGPNVQFF. The CDR3 DNA is TGCAGCGTTGTGGGGGCCAGGGGGCCCAATGTGCAGTTCTTC. The chain couples TRBV29-1 to TRBJ2-1, with 8 bases matching TRBD1. In germline, CDR1 is SQVTM, CDR2 ANQGSEA. This CDR3 is 14 amino acids long.

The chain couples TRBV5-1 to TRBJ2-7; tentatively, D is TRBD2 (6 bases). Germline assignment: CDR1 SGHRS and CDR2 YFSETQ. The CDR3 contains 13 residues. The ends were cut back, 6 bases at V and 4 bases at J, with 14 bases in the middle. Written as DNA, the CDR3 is TGCGCCAGCACCCTAGCGCGAGGATACGAGCAGTACTTC. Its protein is CASTLARGYEQYF.

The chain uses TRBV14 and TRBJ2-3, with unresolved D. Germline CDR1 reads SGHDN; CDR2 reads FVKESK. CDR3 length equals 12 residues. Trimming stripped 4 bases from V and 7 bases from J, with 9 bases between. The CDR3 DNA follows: TGTGCCAGCAGCCGTACGGCAAATACGCAGTATTTT. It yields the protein CASSRTANTQYF.

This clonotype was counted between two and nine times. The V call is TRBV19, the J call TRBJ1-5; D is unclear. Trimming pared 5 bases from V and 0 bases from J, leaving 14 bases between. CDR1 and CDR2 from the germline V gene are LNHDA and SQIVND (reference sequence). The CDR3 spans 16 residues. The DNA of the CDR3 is TGTGCCAGTAGTTATGCCGGAACGTTTAGCAATCAGCCCCAGCATTTT. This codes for CASSYAGTFSNQPQHF. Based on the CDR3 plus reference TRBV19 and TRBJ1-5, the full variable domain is DGGITQSPKYLFRKEGQNVTLSCEQNLNHDAMYWYRQDPGQGLRLIYYSQIVNDFQKGDIAEGYSVSREKKESFPLTVTSAQKNPTAFYLCASSYAGTFSNQPQHFGDGTRLSIL.

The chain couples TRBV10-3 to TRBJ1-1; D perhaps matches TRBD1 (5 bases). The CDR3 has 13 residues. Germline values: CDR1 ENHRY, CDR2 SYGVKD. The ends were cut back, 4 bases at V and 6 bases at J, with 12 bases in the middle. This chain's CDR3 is CAISVQGLAEAFF. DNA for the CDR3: TGTGCCATCAGTGTTCAGGGCCTAGCTGAAGCTTTCTTT.

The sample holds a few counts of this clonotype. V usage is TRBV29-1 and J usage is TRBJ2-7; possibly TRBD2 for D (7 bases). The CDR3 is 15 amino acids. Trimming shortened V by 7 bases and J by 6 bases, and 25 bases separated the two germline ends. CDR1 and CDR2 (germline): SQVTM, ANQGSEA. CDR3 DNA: TGCAGCGCAACCCACGGGACACGGGGGAGGGGCGAGCAGTACTTC. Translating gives CSATHGTRGRGEQYF.

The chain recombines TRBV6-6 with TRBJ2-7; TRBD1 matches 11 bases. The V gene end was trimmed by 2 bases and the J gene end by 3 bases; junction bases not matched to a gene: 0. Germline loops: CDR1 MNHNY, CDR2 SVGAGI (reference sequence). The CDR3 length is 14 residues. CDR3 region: CASSYGTGGYEQYF. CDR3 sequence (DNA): TGTGCCAGCAGTTACGGGACAGGGGGCTACGAGCAGTACTTC.

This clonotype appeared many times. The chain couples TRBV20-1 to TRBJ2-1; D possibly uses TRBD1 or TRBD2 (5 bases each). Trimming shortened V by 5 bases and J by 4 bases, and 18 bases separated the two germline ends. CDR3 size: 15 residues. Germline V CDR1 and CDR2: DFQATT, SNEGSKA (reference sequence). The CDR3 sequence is CSAPPGSQIYNEQFF. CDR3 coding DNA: TGCAGTGCTCCCCCAGGGAGCCAAATATACAATGAGCAGTTCTTC.

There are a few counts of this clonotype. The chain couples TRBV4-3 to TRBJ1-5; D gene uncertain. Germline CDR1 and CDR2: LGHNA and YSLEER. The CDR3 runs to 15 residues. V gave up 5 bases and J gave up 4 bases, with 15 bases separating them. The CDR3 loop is CASSSRWPGNQPQHF. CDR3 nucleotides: TGCGCCAGCAGCTCCCGGTGGCCGGGAAATCAGCCCCAGCATTTT.

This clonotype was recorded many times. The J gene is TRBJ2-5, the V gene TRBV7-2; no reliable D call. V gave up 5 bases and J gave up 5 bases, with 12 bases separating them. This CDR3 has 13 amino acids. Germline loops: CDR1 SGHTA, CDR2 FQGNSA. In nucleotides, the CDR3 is TGTGCCAGCAGCCCGAGACTTGGGGAGACCCAGTACTTC. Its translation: CASSPRLGETQYF.

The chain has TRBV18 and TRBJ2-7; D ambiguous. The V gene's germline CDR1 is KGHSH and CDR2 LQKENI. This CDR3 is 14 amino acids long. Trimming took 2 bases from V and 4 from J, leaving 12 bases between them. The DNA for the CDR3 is TGTGCCAGCTCACCAAGTGCAATGGGATACGAGCAGTACTTC. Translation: CASSPSAMGYEQYF.

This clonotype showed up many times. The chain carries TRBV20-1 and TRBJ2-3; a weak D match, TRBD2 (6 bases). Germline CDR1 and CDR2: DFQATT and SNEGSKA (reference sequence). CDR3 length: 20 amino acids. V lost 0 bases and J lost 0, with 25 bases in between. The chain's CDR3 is CSARDPRDLNSGTSTDTQYF. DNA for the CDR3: TGCAGTGCTAGAGATCCGCGGGACCTAAACAGCGGTACTAGCACAGATACGCAGTATTTT.

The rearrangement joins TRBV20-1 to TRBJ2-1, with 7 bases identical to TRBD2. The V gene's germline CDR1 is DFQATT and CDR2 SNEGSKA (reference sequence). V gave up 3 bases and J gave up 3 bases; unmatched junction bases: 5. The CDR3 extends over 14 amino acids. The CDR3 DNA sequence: TGCAGTGCTAGTTGGGCGGGAGTCTACAATGAGCAGTTCTTC. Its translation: CSASWAGVYNEQFF.

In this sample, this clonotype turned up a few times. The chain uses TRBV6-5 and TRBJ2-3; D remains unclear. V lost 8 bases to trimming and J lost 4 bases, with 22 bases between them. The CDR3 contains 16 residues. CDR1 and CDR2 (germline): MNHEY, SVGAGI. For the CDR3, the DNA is TGTGCCAGCCGAGGCCCAAGGCCCCAGGCCCCAGATACGCAGTATTTT. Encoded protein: CASRGPRPQAPDTQYF.

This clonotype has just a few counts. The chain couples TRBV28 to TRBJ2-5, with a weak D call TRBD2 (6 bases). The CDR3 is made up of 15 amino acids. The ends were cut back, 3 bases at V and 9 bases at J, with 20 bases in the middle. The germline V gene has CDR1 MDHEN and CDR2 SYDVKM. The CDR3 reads CASSFSRRVDEAQYF. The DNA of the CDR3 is TGTGCCAGCAGTTTCAGTAGGAGGGTGGATGAGGCCCAGTACTTC.

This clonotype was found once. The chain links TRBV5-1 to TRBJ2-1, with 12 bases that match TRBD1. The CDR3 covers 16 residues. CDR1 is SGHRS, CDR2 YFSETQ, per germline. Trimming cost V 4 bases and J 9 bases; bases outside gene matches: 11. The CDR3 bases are TGCGCCAGCAGCCGTGCCGGGACAGGGGGCTTGAGTGAGCAGTTCTTC. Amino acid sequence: CASSRAGTGGLSEQFF.